Listed below are T cell receptor beta chains from one sample, sequenced in a study of B cell selection in AIRE deficiency. The protocol was immunoSEQ multiplex PCR, while the TCRdb copy is restricted to in-frame clones and leaves out a portion. The sample records 20,000 to 25,000 clones, approximately 97% being singletons. Sequencing used conventional CD4+ T cells sorted from PBMCs. The receptors come from a human donor with AIRE deficiency. Each CDR3 is given without its conserved first and last residue. A D gene is named only where the DNA matches it firmly.

J gene: TRBJ2-1; D gene: TRBD2; V gene: TRBV15; CDR3 protein: ATSSDPGLAGGRKF
J gene: TRBJ2-3; D gene: NA; V gene: TRBV7-9; CDR3 protein: ASSLERARSTDTQY
J gene: TRBJ1-5; D gene: NA; V gene: TRBV5-1; CDR3 protein: ASSLFDSFKGNQPQH
J gene: TRBJ2-3; D gene: NA; V gene: TRBV5-4; CDR3 protein: ASSPQSAALSLDTQY
J gene: TRBJ2-7; D gene: NA; V gene: TRBV6-5; CDR3 protein: ASSNRFYEQY
J gene: TRBJ2-1; D gene: NA; V gene: TRBV5-1; CDR3 protein: ASSLRPVRSYNEQF
J gene: TRBJ2-3; D gene: NA; V gene: TRBV7-3; CDR3 protein: ASSEEGVGWLGGGDTQY
J gene: TRBJ1-5; D gene: TRBD1; V gene: TRBV28; CDR3 protein: ASSPSSYRGLNQPQH
J gene: TRBJ1-2; D gene: NA; V gene: TRBV6-5; CDR3 protein: ASSPQGLYGYT
J gene: TRBJ2-2; D gene: NA; V gene: TRBV7-9; CDR3 protein: ASSLTRDTGELF
J gene: TRBJ1-2; D gene: NA; V gene: TRBV5-4; CDR3 protein: ASSAGGAAFNYGYT
J gene: TRBJ1-2; D gene: NA; V gene: TRBV11-3; CDR3 protein: ASTPGIGNYGYT
J gene: TRBJ2-7; D gene: TRBD1; V gene: TRBV7-2; CDR3 protein: ASSSPGQGGEQY
J gene: TRBJ2-3; D gene: TRBD2; V gene: TRBV7-6; CDR3 protein: ASSQLAGGLTDTQY
J gene: TRBJ1-4; D gene: TRBD1; V gene: TRBV5-7; CDR3 protein: ASSSRTGGGRLYEKLF
J gene: TRBJ2-2; D gene: NA; V gene: TRBV11-1; CDR3 protein: ASSLVGRVRTGELF
J gene: TRBJ1-1; D gene: NA; V gene: TRBV29-1; CDR3 protein: SVGQRNTEAF
J gene: TRBJ2-7; D gene: NA; V gene: TRBV5-4; CDR3 protein: ASSLGRGLAYEQY
J gene: TRBJ1-1; D gene: NA; V gene: TRBV5-4; CDR3 protein: ASSRGQNTEAF
J gene: TRBJ2-5; D gene: TRBD2; V gene: TRBV7-6; CDR3 protein: ASSSGLLQRETQY
J gene: TRBJ2-2; D gene: NA; V gene: TRBV11-3; CDR3 protein: ASSFGLGVTGELF
J gene: TRBJ1-6; D gene: NA; V gene: TRBV11-3; CDR3 protein: ASSLGRDSPLH
J gene: TRBJ2-3; D gene: NA; V gene: TRBV20-1; CDR3 protein: RAGAGDTQY
J gene: TRBJ1-5; D gene: NA; V gene: TRBV19; CDR3 protein: ASMGGTGLNQPQH
J gene: TRBJ1-4; D gene: TRBD1; V gene: TRBV6-5; CDR3 protein: ASRDRVANEKLF
J gene: TRBJ2-7; D gene: TRBD2; V gene: TRBV30; CDR3 protein: AWSRASGGASSYEQY
J gene: TRBJ2-1; D gene: TRBD1; V gene: TRBV23-1; CDR3 protein: ASIQGARF
J gene: TRBJ2-3; D gene: TRBD2; V gene: TRBV7-9; CDR3 protein: ASSGTSGTDTQY
J gene: TRBJ2-2; D gene: NA; V gene: TRBV18; CDR3 protein: ASSPDTGTGELF
J gene: TRBJ2-2; D gene: TRBD2; V gene: TRBV7-8; CDR3 protein: ASSLSVGLSGELF
J gene: TRBJ2-5; D gene: NA; V gene: TRBV4-1; CDR3 protein: ASSQGSETETQY
J gene: TRBJ1-3; D gene: TRBD1; V gene: TRBV7-3; CDR3 protein: ASSRQGADSGNTIY
J gene: TRBJ1-5; D gene: NA; V gene: TRBV19; CDR3 protein: ASSMGVVRLNQPQH
J gene: TRBJ1-3; D gene: NA; V gene: TRBV19; CDR3 protein: ATFRGVTEVIRPSGNTIY
J gene: TRBJ1-4; D gene: NA; V gene: TRBV5-1; CDR3 protein: ASSLSGATTNEKLF
J gene: TRBJ2-7; D gene: NA; V gene: TRBV7-2; CDR3 protein: ASSLATVVYEQY
J gene: TRBJ1-5; D gene: NA; V gene: TRBV4-2; CDR3 protein: ASGRTRALSQPQH
J gene: TRBJ2-7; D gene: TRBD2; V gene: TRBV9; CDR3 protein: ASSAGLAEPRQY
J gene: TRBJ1-5; D gene: NA; V gene: TRBV6-5; CDR3 protein: ASSPSYSNQPQH
J gene: TRBJ2-1; D gene: TRBD2; V gene: TRBV7-2; CDR3 protein: ASSLGAGAFNEQF
J gene: TRBJ2-5; D gene: NA; V gene: TRBV21-1; CDR3 protein: ASSSPDRAHPQETQY
J gene: TRBJ2-1; D gene: NA; V gene: TRBV28; CDR3 protein: ASSLSVPNEQF
J gene: TRBJ2-2; D gene: NA; V gene: TRBV6-1; CDR3 protein: ASDVQHSAGELF
J gene: TRBJ2-2; D gene: NA; V gene: TRBV10-3; CDR3 protein: AISRSGGNGELF
J gene: TRBJ1-1; D gene: TRBD1; V gene: TRBV5-1; CDR3 protein: ASKRAGDSDMNTEAF
J gene: TRBJ2-1; D gene: TRBD2; V gene: TRBV7-2; CDR3 protein: ASSSGLAAYNEQF
J gene: TRBJ2-1; D gene: NA; V gene: TRBV7-3; CDR3 protein: ASSPPGTAYNEQF
J gene: TRBJ2-7; D gene: TRBD2; V gene: TRBV4-3; CDR3 protein: ASSQDLLTTSGSERDEQY
J gene: TRBJ2-3; D gene: NA; V gene: TRBV7-8; CDR3 protein: ASSPNGGIARVTDTQY
J gene: TRBJ1-2; D gene: TRBD1; V gene: TRBV7-2; CDR3 protein: ASSLRQGGGYT